The 26 T cell receptor beta chains given below trace back to one sample, sequenced in a study of OX40 agonist ivuxolimab in advanced cancers. Repertoires were generated with immunoSEQ multiplex PCR, while TCRdb's copy carries only in-frame clones and drops some. The profile covers approximately 59,000 clones, with around 85% appearing a single time and about 3.7% taken by the ten largest. The sequenced sample was CD4+ or CD8+ T cells sorted from blood, obtained in a trial of the OX40 agonist ivuxolimab. The source of these receptors is an adult with an advanced solid tumor such as melanoma, head and neck, liver or kidney cancer.

This sequence joins TRBV19 and TRBJ1-5, with D uncertain. This CDR3 has 13 amino acids. The V end lost 5 bases, the J end lost 4 bases, and 9 bases lay between the germline ends. Looked up from germline, CDR1 is LNHDA and CDR2 is SQIVND (reference sequence). This chain's CDR3 is CASSLQLNQPQHF. The CDR3 DNA follows: TGTGCCAGTAGTCTCCAACTTAATCAGCCCCAGCATTTT.

This clone was found once. The chain uses TRBV6-1 and TRBJ2-1, with 7 bases lining up with TRBD2. V was clipped by 3 bases and J by 15 bases; unmatched bases: 5. Germline V gene lookup returns CDR1 MNHNS and CDR2 SASEGT. The CDR3 contains 11 residues. In DNA form, the CDR3 reads TGTGCCAGCAGTGATGCGGGAGTGCTGTTCTTC. Residues: CASSDAGVLFF.

This chain joins TRBV12-5 and TRBJ2-5; D not resolved. The V end lost 7 bases, the J end lost 5 bases, and 11 bases lay between the germline ends. From germline, CDR1 is LGHNT and CDR2 FRNRAP. The CDR3 spans 12 residues. The CDR3 region is CASVSMGETQYF. The CDR3 DNA follows: TGTGCTAGTGTTAGCATGGGGGAGACCCAGTACTTC.

V gene TRBV14 combines with J gene TRBJ2-1, with D possibly TRBD2 on 5 matching bases. V lost 5 bases to trimming and J lost 8 bases, with 22 bases between them. The germline V gene has CDR1 SGHDN and CDR2 FVKESK. The CDR3 loop spans 16 amino acids. In nucleotides, the CDR3 is TGTGCCAGCAGCTCTGCCCCGGGGATTTGGTTAGATGAGCAGTTCTTC. It is translated as CASSSAPGIWLDEQFF.

This clone was seen a single time. The V gene is TRBV21-1, the J gene TRBJ2-1. TRBV21-1 is deemed a pseudogene. The CDR3 loop spans 15 amino acids. CDR3 sequence (DNA): TGTGCCAGCAGCAAACTCTTGGGTTTCTACAATGAGCAGTTCTTC. Its protein is CASSKLLGFYNEQFF.

The V and J genes are TRBV10-2 and TRBJ2-1; 7 nucleotides agree with TRBD2. Looked up from germline, CDR1 is WSHSY and CDR2 is SAAADI. This CDR3 is built from 18 residues. V lost 7 bases to trimming and J lost 5 bases; unmatched junction nucleotides: 20. The CDR3 nucleotides read TGCGCCAGCAAGGCCCTCGCCGGGAGGTGGACGCCAGACAATGAGCAGTTCTTC. Its protein is CASKALAGRWTPDNEQFF.

The chain carries TRBV11-3 and TRBJ1-3; tentative D call: TRBD1 (5 bases). V shed 5 bases and J shed 0 bases, with 14 bases lying between them. Germline V CDR1 and CDR2: SGHNT, YENEEA. The CDR3 sequence is 16 residues long. The chain's CDR3 is CASSPGPPGSGNTIYF. The DNA for the CDR3 is TGTGCCAGCAGCCCGGGACCTCCAGGCTCTGGAAACACCATATATTTT.

In this sample, this clone turned up once. The V call is TRBV4-2, the J call TRBJ2-1; possible D gene TRBD1, 6 bases. Germline CDR1 is LGHNA and CDR2 is YNFKEQ. The CDR3 totals 17 residues. V lost 1 base to trimming and J lost 4 bases, with 17 bases between them. CDR3 in DNA: TGTGCCAGCAGCCAAGGAGACAGGAGTACCCAATACAATGAGCAGTTCTTC. This encodes CASSQGDRSTQYNEQFF.

The chain combines TRBV7-9 with TRBJ2-5; 7 nucleotides match TRBD2. Germline assignment: CDR1 SEHNR and CDR2 FQNEAQ (reference sequence). V was pared by 1 base and J by 4 bases, with 12 bases of the junction left unmatched. The CDR3 has 17 residues. CDR3 protein: CASSLGEAGERSETQYF. CDR3 bases: TGTGCCAGCAGCTTAGGCGAGGCGGGGGAACGTTCAGAGACCCAGTACTTC.

The chain couples TRBV4-3 to TRBJ1-1; perhaps TRBD1 as D (5 bases). Germline V CDR1 and CDR2: LGHNA, YSLEER. Trimming took 4 bases from V and 6 from J, leaving 18 bases between them. The CDR3 runs 15 residues. The chain's CDR3 is CASSLMRAGRAEAFF. CDR3 sequence (DNA): TGCGCCAGCAGCCTCATGAGGGCAGGGCGGGCTGAAGCTTTCTTT.

The chain couples TRBV7-9 to TRBJ2-2; a possible D gene is TRBD2 (5 bases). V lost 5 bases and J lost 5, with 12 bases in between. CDR1 SEHNR and CDR2 FQNEAQ come from the germline V gene (reference sequence). The CDR3 is made up of 14 amino acids. CDR3 sequence: CASSPTSRTGELFF. The CDR3 nucleotides are TGTGCCAGCAGCCCTACTAGTAGGACCGGGGAGCTGTTTTTT.

This clone was counted a single time. This rearrangement joins TRBV6-5 to TRBJ1-1; D is undetermined. Germline V lookup: CDR1 MNHEY, CDR2 SVGAGI. Trimming cost V 0 bases and J 8 bases, with 13 bases left between them. The CDR3 extends over 14 amino acids. The CDR3 bases are TGTGCCAGCAGTTACTCGAGGCGTCAGAGGGAAGCTTTCTTT. As protein: CASSYSRRQREAFF.

Remarks on this clone: One end of the junction does not line up with germline, which may come from a read error. V gene TRBV19 combines with J gene TRBJ1-2; D is unresolved. The CDR3 runs to 14 residues. Germline V gene sequence: CDR1 LNHDA, CDR2 SQIVND (reference sequence). The CDR3 nucleotides read TGTGCCAGTAGCCGCGGAGAGCATAACTATGGCTACATCTTC. This encodes CASSRGEHNYGYIF.

This sequence joins TRBV7-2 and TRBJ2-7, with 7 bases matching TRBD1. The CDR3 is 11 residues long. With V trimmed by 6 bases and J by 6 bases, 2 bases remained unmatched. Germline assignment: CDR1 SGHTA and CDR2 FQGNSA. Here the CDR3 reads CASRNRGEQYF. CDR3 coding DNA: TGTGCCAGCAGAAACAGGGGCGAGCAGTACTTC.

This chain connects TRBV10-3 to TRBJ2-2; 8 bases map to TRBD2. Germline V gene lookup returns CDR1 ENHRY and CDR2 SYGVKD. The CDR3 sequence is 15 residues long. Trimming removed 8 bases from V and 5 bases from J; junction bases left unmatched: 10. The CDR3: CAIRREGLRTGELFF. CDR3 nucleotides: TGTGCCATCCGACGGGAGGGCCTAAGGACCGGGGAGCTGTTTTTT.

In this sample, this clone turned up a few times. This chain joins TRBV7-6 and TRBJ1-1; 7 positions agree with TRBD1. Per the germline V gene, CDR1 is SGHVS and CDR2 is FNYEAQ. CDR3 length: 15 amino acids. Unmatched junction bases numbered 12, after V lost 5 bases and J lost 6 bases. CDR3 sequence (DNA): TGTGCCAGCAGCGCAGCGACAGGGCAGGGCCCTGAAGCTTTCTTT. It codes for CASSAATGQGPEAFF.

This sequence joins TRBV28 and TRBJ2-7; a possible D gene is TRBD2 (5 bases). The CDR3 is 16 amino acids. With 6 bases removed from V and 0 bases from J, the gap between germline ends came to 18 bases. Germline loops: CDR1 MDHEN, CDR2 SYDVKM. Here the CDR3 DNA reads TGTGCCAGCAGACCAAGTGGACTTACGTCCTCCTACGAGCAGTACTTC. Protein product: CASRPSGLTSSYEQYF.

The chain combines TRBV18 with TRBJ2-7, with D possibly being TRBD1 (5 bases). Germline-derived CDR1 and CDR2 are KGHSH and LQKENI. There are 13 residues in the CDR3. V lost 3 bases to trimming and J lost 5 bases, with 11 bases between them. CDR3 loop: CASSPDGRDEQYF. The CDR3 nucleotides read TGTGCCAGCTCACCTGACGGCAGGGACGAGCAGTACTTC.

The chain joins TRBV29-1 to TRBJ1-3; D possibly corresponds to TRBD1 (5 bases). The CDR3 contains 12 residues. Trimming took off 3 bases at V and 4 bases at J, with 7 bases between the two ends. CDR1 and CDR2 from the germline V gene are SQVTM and ANQGSEA. CDR3 loop: CSVEAGGNTIYF. The DNA of the CDR3 is TGCAGCGTTGAGGCAGGGGGAAACACCATATATTTT.

The sample holds a few counts of this clone. CDR3 sequence reads: CASSDDRSNTEAFF. DNA of the CDR3: TGTGCCAGTAGCGATGACAGGTCGAACACTGAAGCTTTCTTT. This sequence joins TRBV19 and TRBJ1-1, with D possibly matching TRBD1 (6 bases). Trimming shortened V by 6 bases and J by 1 base, and 12 bases separated the two germline ends. CDR3 length: 14 amino acids. Germline loops: CDR1 LNHDA, CDR2 SQIVND (reference sequence).

The chain uses TRBV7-9 and TRBJ2-5, with D unclear. This CDR3 comprises 14 residues. The V gene lost 5 bases and the J gene lost 0 bases, with 10 bases spanning the gap. CDR1 and CDR2 (germline): SEHNR, FQNEAQ (reference sequence). The CDR3 coding sequence is TGTGCCAGCAGCCTAGGGTCGTACCAAGAGACCCAGTACTTC. Translated, it gives CASSLGSYQETQYF.

This clone was recorded once. V gene TRBV7-9 combines with J gene TRBJ1-4; 9 nucleotides match TRBD1. This CDR3 has 15 residues. The germline CDR1 and CDR2 sequences are SEHNR and FQNEAQ (reference sequence). The J segment lost 4 bases and the V segment lost 4 bases, leaving 4 bases of the junction unmatched. In DNA, the CDR3 is TGTGCCAGCAGCTGGGGGACAGGGCATAATGAAAAACTGTTTTTT. Its translation: CASSWGTGHNEKLFF.

The V call is TRBV7-9, the J call TRBJ2-7, with a possible D match to TRBD2 (6 bases). The germline V gene has CDR1 SEHNR and CDR2 FQNEAQ (reference sequence). Trimming shortened V by 7 bases and J by 6 bases, and 16 bases separated the two germline ends. This CDR3 has 13 residues. Written as DNA, the CDR3 is TGTGCCAGCACTCGAACGGGAGCCGGCGAGCAGTACTTC. It specifies CASTRTGAGEQYF.

The chain employs TRBV4-3 and TRBJ2-4; the D is unclear. CDR3 length: 13 amino acids. Per germline, CDR1 LGHNA and CDR2 YSLEER. Trimming cost V 0 bases and J 7 bases, with 7 bases left between them. This chain's CDR3 is CASSQEPMNIQYF. CDR3 coding DNA: TGCGCCAGCAGCCAAGAACCGATGAACATTCAGTACTTC.

The CDR3 spells CASSSPRGQRDNEQYF. The CDR3 nucleotides are TGTGCCAGCAGTTCCCCGCGGGGCCAGCGGGACAACGAGCAGTACTTC. The chain links TRBV28 to TRBJ2-7, with a tentative D call TRBD2 (7 bases). Deletions cut 4 bases from V and 5 bases from J, with 21 bases between. The CDR3 is made up of 16 amino acids. Germline CDR1 is MDHEN and CDR2 is SYDVKM.

The V call is TRBV10-3, the J call TRBJ2-2; D perhaps matches TRBD2 (6 bases). The CDR3 is 13 residues long. CDR1 is ENHRY, CDR2 SYGVKD, per germline. V was pared by 7 bases and J by 2 bases, with 8 bases between. The CDR3 loop is CAIKGTNTGELFF. CDR3 sequence (DNA): TGTGCCATCAAGGGGACTAACACCGGGGAGCTGTTTTTT.